The 28 T cell receptor beta chains below all came from one sample that was sequenced in a study of T-cell memory formation after mild COVID-19. TCRdb used MiXCR to reprocess the 5' RACE reads, holding one entry per CDR3 protein. This table holds about 430,000 distinct CDR3 sequences, 24% found once. Sequencing used PBMCs or a T cell subset sorted from them (not recorded which). These receptors were collected from an adult woman who had mild COVID-19 (a few samples of this study predate the infection). Cell type and time point are not known.

The rearrangement joins TRBV6-2 or TRBV6-3 to TRBJ1-1; D uncertain. Per germline, CDR1 MNHEY and CDR2 SVGEGT. The CDR3 covers 16 residues. V lost 5 bases and J 0 bases, leaving 16 bases between the germline ends. The CDR3 spells CASSLVAGDLNTEAFF. CDR3 bases: TGTGCCAGCAGTCTAGTGGCCGGGGATCTGAACACTGAAGCTTTCTTT.

This clonotype was observed a handful of times. The J gene is TRBJ2-7, the V gene TRBV4-1; 7 bases line up with TRBD2. The J segment lost 3 bases and the V segment lost 0 bases, leaving 11 bases of the junction unmatched. CDR1 is MGHRA and CDR2 is YSYEKL in the germline V gene. The CDR3 has 17 residues. The CDR3 reads CASSQDEGRGDYYEQYF. CDR3 bases: TGCGCCAGCAGCCAAGATGAAGGTCGGGGGGACTACTACGAGCAGTACTTC.

This clonotype was counted only a few times. This chain uses TRBV5-8 with TRBJ2-1; the D is unclear. Germline V lookup: CDR1 SGHTS, CDR2 YDEGEE. This CDR3 region has 12 residues. The V end lost 7 bases, the J end lost 1 base, and 6 bases lay between the germline ends. The CDR3 nucleotides are TGTGCCAGCCCATTTTCCTACAATGAGCAGTTCTTC. It translates to CASPFSYNEQFF.

The chain combines TRBV3-1 with TRBJ1-6; perhaps TRBD1 as D (5 bases). V shed 3 bases and J shed 6 bases, with 15 bases lying between them. Per the germline V gene, CDR1 is LGHDT and CDR2 is YNNKEL (reference sequence). The CDR3 contains 16 residues. The CDR3 region has the DNA TGTGCCAGCAGCCACCACCCGGGACGCCTTAATTCACCCCTCCACTTT. It translates to CASSHHPGRLNSPLHF.

The table lists this clonotype with many counts. The CDR3 region has the DNA TGTGCCAGCAGTCTTTCGCAGGGGCTGTCTGGGGCCAACGTCCTGACTTTC. This gives the protein CASSLSQGLSGANVLTF. The chain couples TRBV12-3 or TRBV12-4 to TRBJ2-6, with D perhaps matching TRBD1 (6 bases). Trimming pared 5 bases from V and 1 base from J, leaving 15 bases between. The CDR3 runs 17 residues.

This clonotype was picked up a small number of times. V usage is TRBV6-5 and J usage is TRBJ2-7; no firm D call. Germline-derived CDR1 and CDR2 are MNHEY and SVGAGI. V dropped 2 bases and J dropped 3 bases, with 11 bases sitting between them. The CDR3 runs 14 residues. CDR3 protein: CASSYLGNFYEQYF. CDR3 in DNA: TGTGCCAGCAGTTACCTAGGTAACTTCTACGAGCAGTACTTC.

Ten or more counts support this clonotype. The chain joins TRBV6-5 to TRBJ2-3, with D unclear. V was clipped by 0 bases and J by 3 bases, with 10 bases between them. CDR1 is MNHEY and CDR2 is SVGAGI in the germline V gene. This CDR3 is built from 15 residues. The CDR3 spells CASSYSGGWTDTQYF. CDR3 in DNA: TGTGCCAGCAGTTACTCCGGCGGTTGGACAGATACGCAGTATTTT.

Only a few counts were recorded for this clonotype. The rearrangement links TRBV18 to TRBJ2-1, with no clear D. The CDR3 sequence is 12 residues long. Trimming stripped 5 bases from V and 7 bases from J, with 9 bases between. CDR1 is KGHSH and CDR2 is LQKENI in the germline V gene. The CDR3 sequence is CASSGYGNEQFF. CDR3 in DNA: TGTGCCAGCTCAGGGTACGGGAATGAGCAGTTCTTC.

The chain joins TRBV5-1 to TRBJ2-1; 12 bases are shared with TRBD2. The CDR3 covers 19 residues. V gave up 0 bases and J gave up 4 bases; unmatched junction bases: 11. Germline lookup yields CDR1 SGHRS and CDR2 YFSETQ. The CDR3 here is CASSLAASGGAASYNEQFF. For the CDR3, the DNA is TGCGCCAGCAGCTTGGCGGCTAGCGGGGGGGCGGCATCTTACAATGAGCAGTTCTTC. Based on the CDR3 plus reference TRBV5-1 and TRBJ2-1, the full variable domain is KAGVTQTPRYLIKTRGQQVTLSCSPISGHRSVSWYQQTPGQGLQFLFEYFSETQRNKGNFPGRFSGRQFSNSRSEMNVSTLELGDSALYLCASSLAASGGAASYNEQFFGPGTRLTVL.

The chain employs TRBV4-2 and TRBJ2-3, with D possibly being TRBD1 or TRBD2 (5 bases each). The CDR3 loop spans 13 amino acids. From germline, CDR1 is LGHNA and CDR2 YNFKEQ. Trimming took 8 bases from V and 8 from J, leaving 17 bases between them. The CDR3 loop reads CASRDEGLGTQYF. The CDR3 DNA sequence: TGTGCCAGCCGCGACGAGGGGTTGGGTACGCAGTATTTT.

This clonotype was found a few times. The chain couples TRBV6-2 or TRBV6-3 to TRBJ2-1, with unresolved D. The V gene lost 6 bases and the J gene lost 0 bases, with 18 bases spanning the gap. The germline V gene has CDR1 MNHEY and CDR2 SVGEGT. CDR3 length equals 17 residues. The CDR3 is CASSRTIWVRSYNEQFF. The CDR3 DNA is TGTGCCAGCAGCCGTACGATCTGGGTGCGCTCCTACAATGAGCAGTTCTTC.

This clonotype showed up just a few times. One end of the junction fails to match germline, which may point to a read error. The J gene is TRBJ2-1, the V gene TRBV24-1; TRBD2 agrees at 7 bases. Germline CDR1 KGHDR, CDR2 SFDVKD. The CDR3 extends over 17 amino acids. CDR3 sequence: CATSDLGNGRSSNEQFF. CDR3 in DNA: TGTGCCACCAGTGACCTGGGGAACGGGAGGTCCTCCAATGAGCAGTTCTTC.

This clonotype was seen only a few times. The J gene is TRBJ2-7, the V gene TRBV4-1, with a weak D call TRBD1 (6 bases). CDR1 is MGHRA and CDR2 is YSYEKL in the germline V gene. The V and J ends lost 5 bases and 4 bases respectively, with 12 bases between them. This CDR3 spans 13 amino acids. The CDR3 here is CASSADSRYEQYF. CDR3 bases: TGCGCCAGCAGCGCGGACAGCAGATACGAGCAGTACTTC.

This clonotype was recorded many times. This sequence joins TRBV5-1 and TRBJ1-6; D is possibly TRBD1 (6 bases). The V end lost 1 base, the J end lost 5 bases, and 13 bases lay between the germline ends. Germline V gene data show CDR1 as SGHRS and CDR2 as YFSETQ. This CDR3 contains 16 residues. CDR3 coding DNA: TGCGCCAGCAGCTTGAATGCCCAGGGGAATAATTCACCCCTCCACTTT. Translation: CASSLNAQGNNSPLHF.

With respect to this clonotype: The CDR3 end shows no conserved phenylalanine or tryptophan, and so a read error is likely. The limits of the CDR3 on the DNA are not certain, so only TCRdb's listed CDR3 is given. This chain connects TRBV7-2 to TRBJ2-7. Germline V gene sequence: CDR1 SGHTA, CDR2 FQGNSA. The CDR3 is 10 residues long, ends included. This CDR3 reads CASSLGTGTA.

Here the CDR3 reads CASSSRDTLEQFF. For the CDR3, the DNA is TGTGCCAGCAGCTCGCGGGACACCTTGGAGCAGTTCTTC. The V and J genes are TRBV7-7 and TRBJ2-1; the D gene could be TRBD1 or TRBD2 (6 bases each). V lost 4 bases and J 10 bases, leaving 14 bases between the germline ends. The CDR3 has 13 residues. From germline, CDR1 is SSHAT and CDR2 FNYEAQ (reference sequence).

The chain carries TRBV5-1 and TRBJ1-4; perhaps TRBD1 as D (5 bases). Per the germline V gene, CDR1 is SGHRS and CDR2 is YFSETQ. Trimming removed 3 bases from V and 7 bases from J, with 13 bases in between. CDR3 length: 14 amino acids. The CDR3 loop is CASSWRGMGEKLFF. DNA for the CDR3: TGCGCCAGCAGCTGGCGGGGGATGGGTGAAAAACTGTTTTTT. Full variable domain (rest looked up from reference TRBV5-1 and TRBJ1-4): KAGVTQTPRYLIKTRGQQVTLSCSPISGHRSVSWYQQTPGQGLQFLFEYFSETQRNKGNFPGRFSGRQFSNSRSEMNVSTLELGDSALYLCASSWRGMGEKLFFGSGTQLSVL.

The J gene is TRBJ1-1, the V gene TRBV10-3, with TRBD1 matching over 7 bases. J lost 1 base, V lost 4 bases, and 3 bases had no gene match. The CDR3 is made up of 14 amino acids. The germline V gene has CDR1 ENHRY and CDR2 SYGVKD. The DNA of the CDR3 is TGTGCCATCAGTGCAGGACAGGCGAACACTGAAGCTTTCTTT. Translating it yields CAISAGQANTEAFF.

This clonotype was picked up a small number of times. The chain is built from TRBV5-1 and TRBJ2-7, with 8 bases aligning to TRBD2. J gave up 3 bases and V 4 bases, and 9 bases lay outside the gene matches. Germline V gene lookup returns CDR1 SGHRS and CDR2 YFSETQ. CDR3 length: 15 residues. CDR3 sequence reads: CASSTERGHFYEQYF. The CDR3 nucleotides are TGCGCCAGCAGCACGGAGCGGGGGCACTTCTACGAGCAGTACTTC. The full variable domain, in which reference TRBV5-1 and TRBJ2-7 provide the parts outside the CDR3, is KAGVTQTPRYLIKTRGQQVTLSCSPISGHRSVSWYQQTPGQGLQFLFEYFSETQRNKGNFPGRFSGRQFSNSRSEMNVSTLELGDSALYLCASSTERGHFYEQYFGPGTRLTVT.

V gene TRBV12-3 or TRBV12-4 combines with J gene TRBJ2-7; 8 nucleotides line up with TRBD2. V lost 4 bases to trimming and J lost 4 bases; unmatched junction nucleotides: 6. The length of the CDR3 is 14 residues. The CDR3 sequence: CASSSSGGAYEQYF. The CDR3 DNA reads as TGTGCCAGCAGTTCCTCCGGGGGGGCTTACGAGCAGTACTTC.

This clonotype was seen more than once but under ten times. The rearrangement uses TRBV14 and TRBJ2-1; D gene ambiguous. The CDR3 has 15 residues. The V end lost 2 bases, the J end lost 9 bases, and 17 bases lay between the germline ends. Germline-derived CDR1 and CDR2 are SGHDN and FVKESK. DNA for the CDR3: TGTGCCAGCAGCCAACTAAGCGCTGGGGATGGTGAGCAGTTCTTC. It encodes CASSQLSAGDGEQFF.

The chain links TRBV3-1 to TRBJ1-2; tentative D call: TRBD1 (5 bases). The CDR3 has 15 amino acids. Trimming shortened V by 1 base and J by 4 bases, and 13 bases separated the two germline ends. Germline values: CDR1 LGHDT, CDR2 YNNKEL (reference sequence). CDR3 loop: CASSQVPVGAYGYTF. CDR3 nucleotide sequence: TGTGCCAGCAGCCAAGTACCCGTTGGGGCCTATGGCTACACCTTC.

V is TRBV24-1 and J is TRBJ2-2; 8 bases agree with TRBD1. This CDR3 contains 14 residues. With V trimmed by 2 bases and J by 5 bases, 0 bases remained unmatched. Germline CDR1 KGHDR, CDR2 SFDVKD. This CDR3 is CATSDYRGTGELFF. The CDR3 DNA is TGTGCCACCAGTGATTACAGGGGGACCGGGGAGCTGTTTTTT.

This clonotype was picked up a small number of times. This sequence joins TRBV29-1 and TRBJ1-2, with D uncertain. Germline V CDR1 and CDR2: SQVTM, ANQGSEA. The CDR3 extends over 11 amino acids. Trimming left V 5 bases short and J 2 bases short, with 6 bases between. CDR3 residues: CSVSRNYGYTF. CDR3 nucleotide sequence: TGCAGCGTTAGCAGAAACTATGGCTACACCTTC.

The rearrangement joins TRBV4-1 to TRBJ2-7; D is possibly TRBD1 or TRBD2 (6 bases each). CDR3 length: 15 residues. V lost 3 bases and J lost 2, with 14 bases in between. Germline V lookup: CDR1 MGHRA, CDR2 YSYEKL. The CDR3 sequence is CASSHRGDGTYEQYF. CDR3 DNA: TGCGCCAGCAGCCATAGGGGGGACGGAACCTACGAGCAGTACTTC.

This clonotype has just a few counts. The chain couples TRBV9 to TRBJ2-7, with 7 positions matching TRBD2. The germline V gene encodes CDR1 SGDLS and CDR2 YYNGEE. V trimming: 7 bases; J trimming: 5 bases; junction bases outside the gene matches: 12. This CDR3 is built from 14 residues. CDR3 residues: CASGEGPSGHEQYF. CDR3 nucleotides: TGTGCCAGCGGGGAGGGACCTTCAGGGCACGAGCAGTACTTC.

CDR3 amino acids: CASSFSASFYGYTF. In DNA form, the CDR3 reads TGTGCCAGCAGCTTCTCGGCCAGCTTCTATGGCTACACCTTC. This rearrangement joins TRBV7-9 to TRBJ1-2; D unresolved. Germline CDR1 is SEHNR and CDR2 is FQNEAQ (reference sequence). There are 14 residues in the CDR3. The ends were cut back, 3 bases at V and 4 bases at J, with 12 bases in the middle. Supplemented by reference TRBV7-9 and TRBJ1-2, the full variable domain reads DTGVSQNPRHKITKRGQNVTFRCDPISEHNRLYWYRQTLGQGPEFLTYFQNEAQLEKSRLLSDRFSAERPKGSFSTLEIQRTEQGDSAMYLCASSFSASFYGYTFGSGTRLTVV.

CDR3 in amino acids: CASSTPGLGDTGELFF. CDR3 in DNA: TGTGCCAGCAGTACCCCCGGACTTGGGGACACCGGGGAGCTGTTTTTT. The J gene is TRBJ2-2, the V gene TRBV2; tentative D call: TRBD2 (5 bases). Trimming took 5 bases from V and 3 from J, leaving 16 bases between them. This CDR3 region has 16 residues. The germline V gene encodes CDR1 SNHLY and CDR2 FYNNEI. Complete variable domain (other parts from reference TRBV2 and TRBJ2-2): EPEVTQTPSHQVTQMGQEVILRCVPISNHLYFYWYRQILGQKVEFLVSFYNNEISEKSEIFDDQFSVERPDGSNFTLKIRSTKLEDSAMYFCASSTPGLGDTGELFFGEGSRLTVL.